The present T cell receptor (beta chain) was sequenced within a study of sequential checkpoint blockade in melanoma. The wider study: Randomization was 1:1 between first-line nivolumab→ipilimumab and ipilimumab→nivolumab. After both sequences, patients received maintenance nivolumab.

Per the germline V gene, CDR1 is MGHRA and CDR2 is YSYEKL. Trimming cost V 4 bases and J 11 bases, with 14 bases left between them. There are 12 residues in the CDR3. Treatment in this sample: randomized to nivolumab then ipilimumab (arm A) or the reverse (arm B). No patient had prior DNA-damaging chemotherapy. PBMC sorting kept live CD3+CD8+ cells without CD19 or CD56. Using immunoSEQ multiplex PCR, the repertoire was profiled, and TCRdb retains in-frame clones only, with some absent. The profile covers approximately 14,000 clones, with over 60% appearing a single time and roughly 30% taken by the ten largest.

The sample in question was CD8+ T cells sorted from blood (inferred from file names), obtained from a patient given nivolumab and ipilimumab in sequence. The gene calls are TRBV4-1 and TRBJ1-1, with D possibly being TRBD1 (5 bases). This receptor was identified in a human donor with melanoma. CDR3 coding DNA: TGCGCCAGCAGCCCCCTCGGGGGTTTCGCTTTCTTT. It specifies CASSPLGGFAFF.